Following are 30 T cell receptor beta chains from one sample sequenced in a study of technical replicates of blood from a few donors. Assay used: immunoSEQ multiplex PCR; TCRdb lists only in-frame clones, some missing. The sample holds approximately 70,000 clones; 95% to 96% are singletons and the top ten take about 0.22%. The sample consisted of T cells isolated from PBMCs. These receptor sequences come from a human donor in good health.

The V gene is TRBV29-1, the J gene TRBJ2-7, with 12 bases fitting TRBD1. V trimming: 4 bases; J trimming: 4 bases; junction bases outside the gene matches: 8. Germline CDR1 is SQVTM and CDR2 is ANQGSEA. This CDR3 spans 15 amino acids. The DNA of the CDR3 is TGCAGCGTTGTGGGGGGGGGACAGGGGGCTTACGAGCAGTACTTC. Protein product: CSVVGGGQGAYEQYF.

This rearrangement joins TRBV7-2 to TRBJ2-5; tentatively, D is TRBD1 (5 bases). Germline lookup yields CDR1 SGHTA and CDR2 FQGNSA. The CDR3 consists of 14 residues. The germline V and J ends were trimmed by 5 bases and 2 bases, with 12 bases remaining between them. The CDR3 sequence: CASSGGHVQETQYF. The CDR3 coding sequence is TGTGCCAGCAGCGGCGGACACGTACAAGAGACCCAGTACTTC. Variable domain in full (rest from reference TRBV7-2 and TRBJ2-5): GAGVSQSPSNKVTEKGKDVELRCDPISGHTALYWYRQSLGQGLEFLIYFQGNSAPDKSGLPSDRFSAERTGGSVSTLTIQRTQQEDSAVYLCASSGGHVQETQYFGPGTRLLVL.

The V and J genes are TRBV5-4 and TRBJ1-3; no definite D call. Germline CDR1 reads SGHNT; CDR2 reads YYREEE (reference sequence). Trimming stripped 1 base from V and 3 bases from J, with 11 bases between. This CDR3 comprises 15 residues. CDR3 sequence (DNA): TGTGCCAGCAGCTTGATGGGCATATTTGGAAACACCATATATTTT. It encodes CASSLMGIFGNTIYF. Full variable domain (missing parts from reference TRBV5-4 and TRBJ1-3): ETGVTQSPTHLIKTRGQQVTLRCSSQSGHNTVSWYQQALGQGPQFIFQYYREEENGRGNFPPRFSGLQFPNYSSELNVNALELDDSALYLCASSLMGIFGNTIYFGEGSWLTVV.

This clone has a single count. The chain uses TRBV7-6 and TRBJ2-3; 7 bases are shared with TRBD2. J was trimmed by 0 bases and V by 2 bases; bases with no gene match: 8. The CDR3 is made up of 17 amino acids. Per germline, CDR1 SGHVS and CDR2 FNYEAQ. Here the CDR3 DNA reads TGTGCCAGCAGCTTAAGGTCGGGGGAGGGGAGCACAGATACGCAGTATTTT. Translation gives CASSLRSGEGSTDTQYF.

The chain is built from TRBV4-1 and TRBJ1-4, with a possible D match to TRBD1 (6 bases). CDR3 length: 16 residues. Germline V CDR1 and CDR2: MGHRA, YSYEKL. Trimming pared 3 bases from V and 4 bases from J, leaving 15 bases between. This CDR3 reads CASSQLVGAHNEKLFF. For the CDR3, the DNA is TGCGCCAGCAGCCAGTTGGTGGGGGCGCATAATGAAAAACTGTTTTTT.

This chain links TRBV5-1 with TRBJ2-3; 10 bases map to TRBD2. The CDR3 is 19 amino acids. Germline V gives CDR1 SGHRS, CDR2 YFSETQ. V lost 0 bases to trimming and J lost 0 bases; unmatched junction nucleotides: 10. Written as DNA, the CDR3 is TGCGCCAGCAGCTTGGCCATAGCGGGGGGACCAGCTAGCACAGATACGCAGTATTTT. Amino acid sequence: CASSLAIAGGPASTDTQYF. Based on the CDR3 plus reference TRBV5-1 and TRBJ2-3, the full variable domain is KAGVTQTPRYLIKTRGQQVTLSCSPISGHRSVSWYQQTPGQGLQFLFEYFSETQRNKGNFPGRFSGRQFSNSRSEMNVSTLELGDSALYLCASSLAIAGGPASTDTQYFGPGTRLTVL.

This clone was recorded only once. For the CDR3, the DNA is TGCAGCGTTGAGGGCTTCCGAGACAGGGGATGGAATGAGCAGTTCTTC. Its translation: CSVEGFRDRGWNEQFF. The chain has TRBV29-1 and TRBJ2-1, with 8 bases aligning to TRBD1. Trimming at V came to 3 bases and at J to 7 bases, leaving 14 bases not matched to a gene. Germline V CDR1 and CDR2: SQVTM, ANQGSEA. The CDR3 totals 16 residues.

The chain links TRBV4-1 to TRBJ1-6, with 7 positions matching TRBD1. Germline CDR1 MGHRA, CDR2 YSYEKL. This CDR3 comprises 17 residues. V gave up 2 bases and J gave up 4 bases; unmatched junction bases: 8. The CDR3 loop is CASSQPTGVTYNSPLHF. CDR3 coding DNA: TGCGCCAGCAGCCAACCTACAGGGGTTACTTATAATTCACCCCTCCACTTT.

The V call is TRBV5-6, the J call TRBJ2-7, with a possible D match to TRBD2 (6 bases). This CDR3 region has 19 residues. The germline gives CDR1 SGHDT, CDR2 YYEEEE. V gave up 3 bases and J gave up 2 bases, with 27 bases separating them. This CDR3 is CASSSPTSLLTSPTYEQYF. CDR3 in DNA: TGTGCCAGCAGCTCCCCCACCTCCCTGTTGACTAGTCCAACCTACGAGCAGTACTTC.

The chain joins TRBV29-1 to TRBJ1-1; weak D call: TRBD1 (5 bases). The germline CDR1 and CDR2 sequences are SQVTM and ANQGSEA. This CDR3 has 13 amino acids. Trimming took off 4 bases at V and 6 bases at J, with 15 bases between the two ends. CDR3 sequence (DNA): TGCAGCGTTGTCCCCAGGGTCTCCTCTGAAGCTTTCTTT. It yields the protein CSVVPRVSSEAFF.

The CDR3 region has the DNA TGTGCCAGTAGTACCATAGCGGGAGTGCAAGATACGCAGTATTTT. Translating gives CASSTIAGVQDTQYF. The chain is built from TRBV19 and TRBJ2-3; 9 bases fit TRBD2. V shed 4 bases, J shed 5 bases, and the junction held 7 bases outside the gene matches. This CDR3 contains 15 residues. Germline CDR1 is LNHDA and CDR2 is SQIVND (reference sequence).

The chain combines TRBV7-9 with TRBJ2-7; tentatively, D is TRBD2 (6 bases). This CDR3 is built from 16 residues. Trimming shortened V by 4 bases and J by 2 bases, and 18 bases separated the two germline ends. The germline gives CDR1 SEHNR, CDR2 FQNEAQ (reference sequence). For the CDR3, the DNA is TGTGCCAGCAGCTCCTACCCGGGACGCGGGACCTACGAGCAGTACTTC. Translating gives CASSSYPGRGTYEQYF.

The chain combines TRBV2 with TRBJ2-2; 12 bases match TRBD2. From germline, CDR1 is SNHLY and CDR2 FYNNEI. V shed 5 bases and J 6 bases; nucleotides not matched to a gene: 4. CDR3 size: 15 residues. This CDR3 is CASSRGLAGPGELFF. The CDR3 DNA follows: TGTGCCAGCAGTCGGGGACTAGCGGGCCCCGGGGAGCTGTTTTTT.

The chain has TRBV4-1 and TRBJ2-1; 8 nucleotides align to TRBD2. This CDR3 has 17 amino acids. V shed 1 base, J shed 2 bases, and the junction held 7 bases outside the gene matches. The germline V gene has CDR1 MGHRA and CDR2 YSYEKL. The CDR3: CASSQAFGRGAYNEQFF. In DNA form, the CDR3 reads TGCGCCAGCAGCCAAGCGTTCGGGCGGGGGGCCTACAATGAGCAGTTCTTC.

The genes are TRBV5-1 and TRBJ2-1; D gene unclear. V was pared by 7 bases and J by 12 bases, with 20 bases between. Germline assignment: CDR1 SGHRS and CDR2 YFSETQ. There are 13 residues in the CDR3. The DNA for the CDR3 is TGCGCCAGCCCCACATCCACCCCAGGTTGGCAGTTCTTC. Its translation is CASPTSTPGWQFF.

The V call is TRBV28, the J call TRBJ2-7; 7 positions match TRBD1. The CDR3 is 14 amino acids. CDR1 is MDHEN, CDR2 SYDVKM, per germline. J lost 3 bases, V lost 3 bases, and 5 bases had no gene match. As DNA, the CDR3 is TGTGCCAGCAGTTTCCCGGGACAGATCTACGAGCAGTACTTC. Amino acids: CASSFPGQIYEQYF.

The rearrangement uses TRBV7-7 and TRBJ2-5, with 7 bases fitting TRBD1. V lost 0 bases to trimming and J lost 5 bases; unmatched junction nucleotides: 6. CDR1 and CDR2 (germline): SSHAT, FNYEAQ (reference sequence). This CDR3 is built from 15 residues. CDR3 sequence reads: CASSLAGGASETQYF. The CDR3 nucleotides are TGTGCCAGCAGCTTAGCAGGGGGCGCATCGGAGACCCAGTACTTC.

The rearrangement uses TRBV4-1 and TRBJ2-2; tentative D call: TRBD2 (5 bases). The CDR3 runs to 15 residues. Deletions cut 4 bases from V and 6 bases from J, with 15 bases between. The V gene's germline CDR1 is MGHRA and CDR2 YSYEKL. As DNA, the CDR3 is TGCGCCAGCAGCCCCAGAGGGTCAGCAGCCGGGGAGCTGTTTTTT. This gives the protein CASSPRGSAAGELFF.

The V call is TRBV11-3, the J call TRBJ2-7; 8 positions agree with TRBD1. Germline assignment: CDR1 SGHNT and CDR2 YENEEA. J gave up 6 bases and V 5 bases, and 15 bases lay outside the gene matches. This CDR3 is 16 amino acids long. In nucleotides, the CDR3 is TGTGCCAGCAGCCTTGACAGGGGCTTAGCCGGAGGCGAGCAGTACTTC. It specifies CASSLDRGLAGGEQYF.

This clone showed up just once. The chain combines TRBV19 with TRBJ1-2; no clear D. The CDR3 contains 15 residues. V was pared by 3 bases and J by 0 bases, with 11 bases between. CDR1 and CDR2 from the germline V gene are LNHDA and SQIVND (reference sequence). The CDR3, as DNA: TGTGCCAGTAGTATCTTCGGAGTTACTAACTATGGCTACACCTTC. It translates to CASSIFGVTNYGYTF.

J is TRBJ2-7 and V is TRBV10-1, with 7 nucleotides matching TRBD1. Germline V CDR1 and CDR2: WNHNN, SYGVQD (reference sequence). The CDR3 is 15 amino acids. The trim removed 4 bases at V and 5 bases at J, leaving 11 bases unmatched. CDR3 sequence: CASSGTGSLMDEQYF. Here the CDR3 DNA reads TGCGCCAGCAGTGGGACAGGCTCTCTCATGGACGAGCAGTACTTC.

J is TRBJ1-3 and V is TRBV5-6, with D perhaps matching TRBD1 (6 bases). There are 15 residues in the CDR3. Germline V gene data show CDR1 as SGHDT and CDR2 as YYEEEE. V lost 1 base and J lost 1, with 9 bases in between. The CDR3: CASSLIDRSGNTIYF. As DNA, the CDR3 is TGTGCCAGCAGCTTGATCGACAGGTCTGGAAACACCATATATTTT. The full variable domain, with the rest looked up from reference TRBV5-6 and TRBJ1-3, is DAGVTQSPTHLIKTRGQQVTLRCSPKSGHDTVSWYQQALGQGPQFIFQYYEEEERQRGNFPDRFSGHQFPNYSSELNVNALLLGDSALYLCASSLIDRSGNTIYFGEGSWLTVV.

CDR3 loop: CASRLTGGNTGELFF. CDR3 in DNA: TGTGCCAGCAGGCTGACAGGGGGCAACACCGGGGAGCTGTTTTTT. This rearrangement joins TRBV7-7 to TRBJ2-2; 10 bases map to TRBD1. This CDR3 region has 15 residues. CDR1 and CDR2 from the germline V gene are SSHAT and FNYEAQ (reference sequence). Losses at the gene ends were 6 bases for V and 2 bases for J; bases not matched to a gene: 3.

In this sample, this clone turned up once. J is TRBJ2-7 and V is TRBV13, with 13 bases aligning to TRBD2. Unmatched junction bases numbered 5, after V lost 4 bases and J lost 2 bases. The CDR3 totals 16 residues. The germline V gene encodes CDR1 PRHDT and CDR2 FYEKMQ (reference sequence). CDR3: CASSYGLAGETYEQYF. CDR3 DNA sequence: TGTGCCAGCAGCTACGGACTAGCGGGGGAGACCTACGAGCAGTACTTC.

CDR3 nucleotide sequence: TGTGCCACCAGCAGAGATGTGCAGGGTGACACTGAAGCTTTCTTT. Its translation: CATSRDVQGDTEAFF. The chain uses TRBV15 and TRBJ1-1; D might be TRBD1 (5 bases). The CDR3 spans 15 residues. The ends were cut back, 0 bases at V and 3 bases at J, with 11 bases in the middle. CDR1 and CDR2 (germline): LNHNV, YYDKDF (reference sequence).

V gene TRBV19 combines with J gene TRBJ2-5, with 13 bases matching TRBD2. Germline CDR1 is LNHDA and CDR2 is SQIVND (reference sequence). The CDR3 runs 17 residues. The trim removed 3 bases at V and 3 bases at J, leaving 7 bases unmatched. CDR3: CASSIRLAGGREETQYF. The CDR3 nucleotides read TGTGCCAGTAGTATTAGACTAGCGGGAGGCAGGGAAGAGACCCAGTACTTC.

This chain uses TRBV7-9 with TRBJ2-3; 7 positions match TRBD2. Germline assignment: CDR1 SEHNR and CDR2 FQNEAQ (reference sequence). V lost 0 bases and J lost 5; bases outside the gene matches: 2. The CDR3 extends over 14 amino acids. CDR3 in amino acids: CASSLAGGGDTQYF. The CDR3 DNA reads as TGTGCCAGCAGCTTAGCGGGCGGGGGAGATACGCAGTATTTT.

This rearrangement joins TRBV7-9 to TRBJ2-3; perhaps TRBD1 as D (5 bases). The ends were cut back, 1 base at V and 2 bases at J, with 13 bases in the middle. The germline V gene encodes CDR1 SEHNR and CDR2 FQNEAQ (reference sequence). The CDR3 sequence is 16 residues long. The chain's CDR3 is CASSLEGAWVTDTQYF. The CDR3 bases are TGTGCCAGCAGCTTAGAAGGGGCCTGGGTCACAGATACGCAGTATTTT. Supplemented by reference TRBV7-9 and TRBJ2-3, the full variable domain reads DTGVSQNPRHKITKRGQNVTFRCDPISEHNRLYWYRQTLGQGPEFLTYFQNEAQLEKSRLLSDRFSAERPKGSFSTLEIQRTEQGDSAMYLCASSLEGAWVTDTQYFGPGTRLTVL.

J is TRBJ2-7 and V is TRBV5-6, with 8 bases fitting TRBD1. With V trimmed by 1 base and J by 6 bases, 6 bases remained unmatched. CDR1 is SGHDT, CDR2 YYEEEE, per germline. CDR3 size: 14 residues. CDR3 in DNA: TGTGCCAGCAGCTTGATGGACAGGGTCCGCGAGCAGTACTTC. The encoded protein is CASSLMDRVREQYF.

The chain combines TRBV5-1 with TRBJ2-2; 8 bases agree with TRBD1. CDR1 and CDR2 (germline): SGHRS, YFSETQ. The junction had 13 bases not matched to a gene; V was cut back by 2 bases and J by 4 bases. CDR3 length: 18 amino acids. The CDR3 nucleotides are TGCGCCAGCAGCTTAGGTTGGGGGGACAGGATGACCACCGGGGAGCTGTTTTTT. Amino acids: CASSLGWGDRMTTGELFF.